This T cell receptor beta chain emerged from a study of T cell changes during pregnancy in multiple sclerosis (dated by TCRdb to between 2018 and 2021). In the study overall: Changes in the T cell repertoire over the course of pregnancy were examined in this study in women with multiple sclerosis.

In regard to this clone: Its antigen target is currently unknown. One base away there is no much larger clone; base qualities are not given.

Library creation used the immunoSEQ multiplex PCR assay. In its TCRdb copy, this immuneACCESS table keeps in-frame sequences only and misses some clones. Where compared with another copy, unresolved V genes explain less than half of these, and the others have no known cause. The table for this sample lists fewer than 40,000 clones; less than 95% of them were counted only once. The leading ten clones occupy roughly an eighth of the sample. CDR1 SGHTA and CDR2 FQGNSA are derived from the germline V gene. Including the terminal cysteine and phenylalanine, the CDR3 comprises 15 residues. Just CDR3 DNA is preserved here, 45 bases in frame from base 1. V is pruned by 6 bases and J by 1 base, leaving 5 bases of the junction without a gene match.

Recombination connected TRBV7-2 to TRBJ2-3; 9 bases in between match TRBD2. The sequencing used CD8+ T cells from peripheral blood mononuclear cells, collected in the first trimester of pregnancy. This sequence originates from a female donor with multiple sclerosis, enrolled in a pregnancy study. The CDR3 is CASSQWTSGTDTQYF. The DNA reads TGTGCCAGCAGTCAATGGACTAGCGGCACAGATACGCAGTATTTT.